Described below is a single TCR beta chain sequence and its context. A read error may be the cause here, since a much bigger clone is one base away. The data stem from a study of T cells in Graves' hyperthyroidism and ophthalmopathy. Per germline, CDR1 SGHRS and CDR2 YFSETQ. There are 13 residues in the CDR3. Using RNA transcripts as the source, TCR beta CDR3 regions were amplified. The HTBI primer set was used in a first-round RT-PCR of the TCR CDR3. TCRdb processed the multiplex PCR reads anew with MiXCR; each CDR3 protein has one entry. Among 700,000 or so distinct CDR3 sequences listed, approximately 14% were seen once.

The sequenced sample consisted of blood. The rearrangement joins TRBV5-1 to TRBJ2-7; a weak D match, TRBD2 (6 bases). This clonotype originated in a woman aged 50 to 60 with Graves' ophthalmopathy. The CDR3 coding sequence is TGCGCCAGCAGCTTGGATCCGTCTAGCGAGCAGTGCTTC. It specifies CASSLDPSSEQCF. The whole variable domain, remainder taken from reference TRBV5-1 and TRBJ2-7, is KAGVTQTPRYLIKTRGQQVTLSCSPISGHRSVSWYQQTPGQGLQFLFEYFSETQRNKGNFPGRFSGRQFSNSRSEMNVSTLELGDSALYLCASSLDPSSEQCFGPGTRLTVT.